Given below is one T cell receptor (beta chain) in context. The antigen remains undetermined. This record belongs to a study of cytomegalovirus exposure and HLA in healthy donors. In the PCR, 60 Vbeta and 13 Jbeta primers were used. TCRdb's table, derived via immunoSEQ multiplex PCR, lists solely in-frame clones and lacks some. The sample includes 60,000 to 65,000 clones, about 65% of them seen just once. The CDR3 runs to 15 residues. Germline lookup yields CDR1 LNHDA and CDR2 SQIVND (reference sequence). Trimming removed 3 bases from V and 3 bases from J; junction bases left unmatched: 8. Whole-study results and caveats: TCR association rates varied by HLA locus in a later analysis, with DRB1 highest and HLA-C lowest. The study listed around 150 cytomegalovirus-associated TCR beta chains. A later analysis reportedly found fewer N-insertions in an Asian-associated ancestry cluster than the approximately 670-donor mean. In an earlier analysis, in several hundred donors, most V segments appeared productive either ~90% or ~30% of the time.

This chain connects TRBV19 to TRBJ2-7; 7 nucleotides agree with TRBD1. The source of this sequence is a man over 45 in good health and CMV-seropositive. The source material was PBMCs. CDR3 sequence (DNA): TGTGCCAGTAGTATTCCTAACAGGGGAGACTACGAGCAGTACTTC. Translation gives CASSIPNRGDYEQYF.